Here is one T cell receptor beta chain with its context. The antigen it binds to is not known. Nothing much larger sits one base from this clone, and base qualities are not available. The CDR3, from cysteine to phenylalanine, totals 15 residues. Only the CDR3 DNA stays, 45 bases, in frame from base 1. Receptors were amplified or captured by the immunoSEQ multiplex PCR assay. The original methods were these. Preprocessing removed nonproductive sequences and CDR3s not starting with C, not ending with F or W, or shorter than 7 amino acids. The MANAFEST web app identified antigen-specific clonotypes based on expansion compared with the reference and other culture wells. A clone counted as positive if significantly expanded in 2 of 3 replicate wells versus the reference culture at FDR below 0.05. To be called positive, a clone also had to show significant expansion compared with every other tandem well and an odds ratio greater than 5. CDR3 homology was measured as pairwise Levenshtein distance, computed with the stringdist R package after trimming three terminal residues from each end. TCRdb limited this immuneACCESS table to in-frame rearrangements with V and J called. A share of clones is missing; checked studies link under half to unresolved V genes, and the rest is unexplained. V and J calls and clone size are as listed in that table; D and trimming were resolved from the DNA. A total of roughly 21,000 clones appear in this sample, 65% to 85% of them only once. Of the sample, about a sixth is held by the ten largest clones.

CD4+ T cells from unexposed donors were collected before the COVID-19 pandemic (2011-2018). The EasySep CD4+ T cell isolation kit was used to isolate CD4+ T cells once the cultures had run for roughly 10 days. As cell numbers permitted, CD4+ T cells from unexposed donors were tested for reactivity to SARS-CoV-2 S and N and to four common cold coronavirus spike pools. Each well received 1.5 million to 2.5 million PBMCs, cultured in IMDM supplemented with roughly 5% human AB serum and roughly 10 IU/ml IL-2. Half of the culture medium was replaced with fresh IL-2-containing medium on days 3 and 7. In general, triplicate replicate wells were used for every peptide culture condition. Leukapheresis product for the unexposed donors was purchased commercially. Ficoll-Paque PLUS gradient centrifugation was used to isolate PBMCs from either whole blood or leukapheresis product. The PBMCs went either fresh into the expansion assay or into cryopreservation at -140 degrees C. The QIAamp Micro DNA Kit was used to extract genomic DNA from the CD4+ T cells.

This specimen belongs to a study of CD4 T cells in relation to SARS-CoV-2 and coronaviruses (dated by TCRdb to the early 2020s). Background on the whole study: In the ViraFEST assay, PBMCs were cultured with antigen for 9 to 10 days, after which TCR beta CDR3s were sequenced to identify antigen-specific clonal expansions. An HIV-1 Nef peptide pool or a no-peptide culture served as the negative reference condition. HLA restriction was mapped for shared crossreactive spike epitopes using patient-derived lymphoblastoid cell lines. At the level of individual TCR clonotypes, the study evaluated whether memory CD4+ T cells crossreact between the spike proteins of SARS-CoV-2 and those of common cold coronaviruses. The Adaptive Biotechnologies TCR-sequencing kit was used for samples from a few pre-COVID donors and for the naive versus memory experiments, whereas the other data were Illumina-based. A different, Illumina-based TCR-beta assay was used to sequence expansion assays from other donors in the study.

Points the paper makes about the study in general: Small numbers of patients and of tested TCRs limited the study. No donor contributed both pre-pandemic and post-infection samples, which limited tracing the source of pre-existing responses. Because the crossreactivity analysis focused on spike protein, crossreactivity against other viral proteins was not assessed. Significantly weaker SARS-CoV-2-driven expansion was shown by crossreactive clones than by monoreactive clones, consistent with antigenic imprinting. Around 65% of donors had memory CD4+ clonotypes that crossrecognized SARS-CoV-2 and at least one common cold coronavirus spike.

The clonotype was recovered from a human donor in good health. The chain joins TRBV21-1 to TRBJ1-1. TRBV21-1 has pseudogene status. Material for sequencing was CD4+ T cells from PBMCs, cultured in vitro. The sequenced DNA: TGTGCCAGCAGCAAAGTCGACGCGGGGGACACTGAAGCTTTCTTT. It is translated as CASSKVDAGDTEAFF.